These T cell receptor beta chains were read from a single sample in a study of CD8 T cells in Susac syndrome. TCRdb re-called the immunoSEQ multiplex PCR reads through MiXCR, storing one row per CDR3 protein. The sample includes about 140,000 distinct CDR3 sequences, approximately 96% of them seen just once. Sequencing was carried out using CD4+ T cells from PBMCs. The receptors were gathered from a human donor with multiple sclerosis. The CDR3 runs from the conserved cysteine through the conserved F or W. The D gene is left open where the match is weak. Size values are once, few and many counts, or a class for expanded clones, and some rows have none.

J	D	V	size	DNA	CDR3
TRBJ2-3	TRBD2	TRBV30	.	TGTGCCTGGAGTGTAAACGGGGGGTTGCGTGCAGGTACGCAGTATTTT	CAWSVNGGLRAGTQYF
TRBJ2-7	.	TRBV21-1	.	TGTGCCAGCAGCAAAAGCGACAACGAGCAGTACTTC	CASSKSDNEQYF
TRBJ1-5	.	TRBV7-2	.	TGTGCCAGCAGCTCTCGCAAGGGAAATCAGCCCCAGCATTTT	CASSSRKGNQPQHF
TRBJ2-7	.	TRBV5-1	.	TGCGCCAGCAGCTTCTTCCCCTACGAGCAGTACTTC	CASSFFPYEQYF
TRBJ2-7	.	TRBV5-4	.	TGTGCCAGCAGCTTGGAGGCCAGGGTATACGAGCAGTACTTC	CASSLEARVYEQYF
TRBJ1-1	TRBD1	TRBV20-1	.	TGCAGTGCCGTCACAGGGGTTATGACCGTGGACACTGAAGCTTTCTTT	CSAVTGVMTVDTEAFF
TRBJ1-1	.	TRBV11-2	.	TGTGCCAGCAGCTCCACCCAGGGGAGGACTGAAGCTTTCTTT	CASSSTQGRTEAFF
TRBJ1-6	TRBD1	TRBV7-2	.	TGTGCCAGCAGCTCCCGGGACAGCTTAACTTCACCCCTCCACTTT	CASSSRDSLTSPLHF
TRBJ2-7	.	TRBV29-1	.	TGCAGCGTAACCCAGGGGTACTACGAGCAGTACTTC	CSVTQGYYEQYF
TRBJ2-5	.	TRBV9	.	TGTGCCAGCAGCCCCTTCGCTGACAGCGAGACCCAGTACTTC	CASSPFADSETQYF
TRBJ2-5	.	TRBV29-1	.	TGCAGCGTTGGAGTAGGGGAGACCCAGTACTTC	CSVGVGETQYF
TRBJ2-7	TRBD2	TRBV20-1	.	TGCAGTGCCCCACTAGCGGGAGCCTACGAGCAGTACTTC	CSAPLAGAYEQYF
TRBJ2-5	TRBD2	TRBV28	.	TGTGCCAGCAGGGCTCCTAGCGGGGGGGGTGAGACCCAGTACTTC	CASRAPSGGGETQYF
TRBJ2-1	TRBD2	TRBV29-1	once	TGCAGCGTGTTGCCCAGCGGGGGGGTTAGTTGGTACAATGAGCAGTTCTTC	CSVLPSGGVSWYNEQFF
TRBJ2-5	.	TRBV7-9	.	TGTGCCAGCAGCTTAGCTGGAGGACAAGAGACCCAGTACTTC	CASSLAGGQETQYF
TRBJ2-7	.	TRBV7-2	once	TGTGCCAGCAGCTTTTCCAGCTCCTACGAGCAGTACTTC	CASSFSSSYEQYF
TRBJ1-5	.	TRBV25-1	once	TGTGCCAGCAACAGGGACAGCAATCAGCCCCAGCATTTT	CASNRDSNQPQHF
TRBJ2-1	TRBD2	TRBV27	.	TGTGCCAGCACCTTACTAGCGGGAGGTTACAATGAGCAGTTCTTC	CASTLLAGGYNEQFF
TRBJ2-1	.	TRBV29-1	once	TGCAGCGTCGGGACTAATGAGCAGTTCTTC	CSVGTNEQFF
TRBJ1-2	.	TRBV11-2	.	TGTGCCAGCAGCTTAGGATTCTCAAACTATGGCTACACCTTC	CASSLGFSNYGYTF
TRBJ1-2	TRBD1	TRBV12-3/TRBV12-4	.	TGTGCCAGCAACTCGGGACAGGGTGTCTCTGGCTACACCTTC	CASNSGQGVSGYTF
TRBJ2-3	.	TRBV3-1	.	TGTGCCAGCAGCCAAGTGGGGGCTCGAACAGATACGCAGTATTTT	CASSQVGARTDTQYF